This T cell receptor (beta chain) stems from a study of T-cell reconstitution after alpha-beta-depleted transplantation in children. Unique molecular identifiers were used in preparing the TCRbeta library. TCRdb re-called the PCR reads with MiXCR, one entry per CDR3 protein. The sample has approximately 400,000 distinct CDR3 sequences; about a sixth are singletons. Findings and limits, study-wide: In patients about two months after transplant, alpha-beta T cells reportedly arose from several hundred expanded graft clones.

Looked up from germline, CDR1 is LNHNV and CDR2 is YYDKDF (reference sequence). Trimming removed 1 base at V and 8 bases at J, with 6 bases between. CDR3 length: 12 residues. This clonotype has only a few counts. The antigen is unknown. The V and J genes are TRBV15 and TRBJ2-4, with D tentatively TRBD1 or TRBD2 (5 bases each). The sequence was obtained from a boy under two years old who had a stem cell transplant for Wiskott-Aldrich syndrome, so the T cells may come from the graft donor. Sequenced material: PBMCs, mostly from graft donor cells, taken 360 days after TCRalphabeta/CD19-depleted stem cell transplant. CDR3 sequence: CATSRGGDIQYF. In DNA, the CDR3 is TGTGCCACCAGCAGAGGAGGGGACATTCAGTACTTC. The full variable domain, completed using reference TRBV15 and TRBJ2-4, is DAMVIQNPRYQVTQFGKPVTLSCSQTLNHNVMYWYQQKSSQAPKLLFHYYDKDFNNEADTPDNFQSRRPNTSFCFLDIRSPGLGDTAMYLCATSRGGDIQYFGAGTRLSVL.